This T cell receptor beta chain was sequenced during a study of vaccination and CD4 T cells after COVID-19. Across the study: Cells were stimulated with overlapping spike peptide pools from SARS-CoV-2, HCoV-NL63, HCoV-OC43 and HCoV-229E.

The study sequenced cultured CD4+ T cell DNA using the Oncomine TCR Beta short-read assay. MiXCR was run by TCRdb on the PCR reads, yielding one entry per CDR3 protein. The sample contains about 5,600 distinct CDR3 sequences, roughly 44% of which appear only once. Study-level points and caveats: The study found median SARS-CoV-2-reactive clonotypes rising from roughly 21 to 40, not significantly.

This CDR3 has 15 amino acids. The germline CDR1 and CDR2 sequences are SGHTA and FQGTGA. Details on this clonotype: The antigen is unknown. The germline gene is not matched at one end of the junction; a read error may be the cause.

Specified treatment: approximately 9-day PBMC culture with coronavirus spike peptide pools or control peptides (ViraFEST assay). According to the study, CD4+ T cells from the unexposed donor were gathered ahead of the COVID-19 pandemic (2011-2018). Via ViraFEST, peptide pools expanded antigen-specific T cells before TCR sequencing. The sequenced material came from CD4+ T cells from blood, cultured in vitro. The V and J genes are TRBV7-3 and TRBJ1-1; the D is unclear. The TCR comes from a human donor in good health. The CDR3 is CASSSVGGSNTEAFF. The CDR3 region has the DNA TGCGCCAGCAGCTCTGTGGGAGGCTCGAACACTGAAGCTTTCTTT. The full variable domain, with the rest looked up from reference TRBV7-3 and TRBJ1-1, is GAGVSQTPSNKVTEKGKYVELRCDPISGHTALYWYRQSLGQGPEFLIYFQGTGAADDSGLPNDRFFAVRPEGSVSTLKIQRTERGDSAVYLCASSSVGGSNTEAFFGQGTRLTVV.